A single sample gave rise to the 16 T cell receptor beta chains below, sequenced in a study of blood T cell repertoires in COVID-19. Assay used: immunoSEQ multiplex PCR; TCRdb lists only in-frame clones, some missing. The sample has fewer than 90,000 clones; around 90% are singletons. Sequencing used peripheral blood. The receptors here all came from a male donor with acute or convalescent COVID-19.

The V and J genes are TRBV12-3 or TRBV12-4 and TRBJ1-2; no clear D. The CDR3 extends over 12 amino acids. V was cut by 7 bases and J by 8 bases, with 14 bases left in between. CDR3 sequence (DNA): TGTGCCAGCACCGCACAGTTGCTCGGCTACACCTTC. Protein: CASTAQLLGYTF.

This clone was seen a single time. The CDR3 sequence is CASSLIGIAGVVDTQYF. In DNA form, the CDR3 reads TGTGCCAGCAGCCTCATCGGAATAGCGGGGGTAGTAGATACGCAGTATTTT. V and J are TRBV11-2 and TRBJ2-3; 9 bases are shared with TRBD2. With 5 bases clipped from V and 5 bases from J, the junction kept 14 bases outside the gene matches. The CDR3 covers 17 residues. Germline V gene lookup returns CDR1 SGHAT and CDR2 FQNNGV.

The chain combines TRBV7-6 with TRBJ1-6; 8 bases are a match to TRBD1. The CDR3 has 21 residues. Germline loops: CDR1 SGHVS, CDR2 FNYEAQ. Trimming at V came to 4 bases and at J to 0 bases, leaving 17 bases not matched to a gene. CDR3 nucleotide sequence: TGTGCCAGCAGCTCCCCACCCCGCAGGGGGCTTAATAGCTCCTATAATTCACCCCTCCACTTT. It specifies CASSSPPRRGLNSSYNSPLHF. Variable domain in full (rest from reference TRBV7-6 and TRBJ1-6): GAGVSQSPRYKVTKRGQDVALRCDPISGHVSLYWYRQALGQGPEFLTYFNYEAQQDKSGLPNDRFSAERPEGSISTLTIQRTEQRDSAMYRCASSSPPRRGLNSSYNSPLHFGNGTRLTVT.

CDR3 region: CASSLQGGTEAFF. The CDR3 nucleotides read TGTGCCAGCAGTTTACAGGGAGGCACTGAAGCTTTCTTT. The V and J genes are TRBV12-3 or TRBV12-4 and TRBJ1-1; perhaps TRBD1 as D (5 bases). The germline V and J ends were trimmed by 2 bases and 4 bases, with 8 bases remaining between them. This CDR3 spans 13 amino acids.

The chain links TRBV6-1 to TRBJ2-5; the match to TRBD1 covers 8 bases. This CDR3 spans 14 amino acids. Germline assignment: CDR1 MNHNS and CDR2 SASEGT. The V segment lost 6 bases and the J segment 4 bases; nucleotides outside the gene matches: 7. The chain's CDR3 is CASSKGQGPETQYF. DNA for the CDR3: TGTGCCAGCAGCAAAGGACAGGGTCCAGAGACCCAGTACTTC.

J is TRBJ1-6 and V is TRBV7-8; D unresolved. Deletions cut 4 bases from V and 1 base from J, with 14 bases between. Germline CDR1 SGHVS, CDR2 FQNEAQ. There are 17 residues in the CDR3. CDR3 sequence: CASSSERGMSYNSPLHF. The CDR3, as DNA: TGTGCCAGCAGCTCCGAACGAGGGATGTCCTATAATTCACCCCTCCACTTT. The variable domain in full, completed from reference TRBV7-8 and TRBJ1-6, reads GAGVSQSPRYKVAKRGQDVALRCDPISGHVSLFWYQQALGQGPEFLTYFQNEAQLDKSGLPSDRFFAERPEGSVSTLKIQRTQQEDSAVYLCASSSERGMSYNSPLHFGNGTRLTVT.

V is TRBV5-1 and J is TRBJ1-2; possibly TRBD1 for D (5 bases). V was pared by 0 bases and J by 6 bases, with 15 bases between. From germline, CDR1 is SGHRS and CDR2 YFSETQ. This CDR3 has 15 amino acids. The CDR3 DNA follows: TGCGCCAGCAGCTTGGATTTTGGCAGGGTGGATGGCTACACCTTC. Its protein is CASSLDFGRVDGYTF.

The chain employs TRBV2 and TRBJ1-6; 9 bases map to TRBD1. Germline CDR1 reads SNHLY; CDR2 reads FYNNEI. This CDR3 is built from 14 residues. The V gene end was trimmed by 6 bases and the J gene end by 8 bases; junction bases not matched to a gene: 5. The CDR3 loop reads CASSDRTGDSPLHF. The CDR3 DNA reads TGTGCCAGCAGCGACAGGACAGGGGATTCACCCCTCCACTTT.

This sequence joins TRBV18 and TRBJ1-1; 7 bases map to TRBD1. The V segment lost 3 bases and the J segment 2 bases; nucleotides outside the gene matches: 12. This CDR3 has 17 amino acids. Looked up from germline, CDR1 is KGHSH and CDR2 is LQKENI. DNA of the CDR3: TGTGCCAGCTCACCGAATCTACAGGGGCGATATAACACTGAAGCTTTCTTT. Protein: CASSPNLQGRYNTEAFF.

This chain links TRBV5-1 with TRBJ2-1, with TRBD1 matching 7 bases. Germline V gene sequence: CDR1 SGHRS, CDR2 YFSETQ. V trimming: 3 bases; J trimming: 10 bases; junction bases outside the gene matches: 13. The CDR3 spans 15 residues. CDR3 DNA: TGCGCCAGCAGCTCAGGACAGGCGTCGGCCCCAGAGCAGTTCTTC. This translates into CASSSGQASAPEQFF.

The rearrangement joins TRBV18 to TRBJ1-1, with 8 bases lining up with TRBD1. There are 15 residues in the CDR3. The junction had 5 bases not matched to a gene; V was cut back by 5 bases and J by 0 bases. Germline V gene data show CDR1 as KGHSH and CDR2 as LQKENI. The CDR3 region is CASSSGGNLNTEAFF. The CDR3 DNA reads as TGTGCCAGCTCATCAGGGGGCAACTTGAACACTGAAGCTTTCTTT.

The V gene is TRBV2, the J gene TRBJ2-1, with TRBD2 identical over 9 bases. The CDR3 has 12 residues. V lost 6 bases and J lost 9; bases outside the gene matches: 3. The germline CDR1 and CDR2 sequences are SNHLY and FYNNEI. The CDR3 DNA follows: TGTGCCAGCAGAGTTAGCGGGGGTGAGCAGTTCTTC. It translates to CASRVSGGEQFF.

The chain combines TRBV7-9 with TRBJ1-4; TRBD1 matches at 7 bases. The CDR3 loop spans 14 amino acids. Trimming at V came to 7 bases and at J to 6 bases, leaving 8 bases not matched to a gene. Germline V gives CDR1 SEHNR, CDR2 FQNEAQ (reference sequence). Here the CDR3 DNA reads TGTGCCAGCAACCCGGGACAGCGTTATGAAAAACTGTTTTTT. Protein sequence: CASNPGQRYEKLFF.

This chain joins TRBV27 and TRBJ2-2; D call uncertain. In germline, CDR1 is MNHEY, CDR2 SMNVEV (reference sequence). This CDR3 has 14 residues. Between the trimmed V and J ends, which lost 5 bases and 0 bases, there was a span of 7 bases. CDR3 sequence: CASSPPSNTGELFF. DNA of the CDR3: TGTGCCAGCAGTCCCCCGTCGAACACCGGGGAGCTGTTTTTT.

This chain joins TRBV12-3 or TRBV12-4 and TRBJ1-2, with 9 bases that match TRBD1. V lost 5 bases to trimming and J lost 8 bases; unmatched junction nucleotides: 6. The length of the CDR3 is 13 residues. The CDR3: CASSPGQGRGYTF. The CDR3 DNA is TGTGCCAGCAGTCCGGGACAGGGTCGCGGCTACACCTTC.

CDR3 DNA sequence: TGTGCCAGCTCCCAAAAGGGGTTCTCTGAAGCTTTCTTT. Its translation: CASSQKGFSEAFF. The chain employs TRBV18 and TRBJ1-1; D is perhaps TRBD1 (5 bases). CDR1 is KGHSH, CDR2 LQKENI, per germline. The CDR3 is 13 amino acids. Trimming removed 6 bases at V and 6 bases at J, with 14 bases between.